The 10 T cell receptor beta chains given below trace back to one sample, sequenced in a study of blood T cell repertoires in COVID-19. Sequenced by immunoSEQ multiplex PCR; TCRdb stores in-frame clones only, minus some. The table has more than 95,000 clones, 82% seen once. The sequenced sample consisted of peripheral blood. Receptors were obtained from a man older than 75 with acute or convalescent COVID-19.

The chain links TRBV9 to TRBJ1-5; D call uncertain. V lost 7 bases and J lost 5, with 10 bases in between. Germline CDR1 is SGDLS and CDR2 is YYNGEE. The length of the CDR3 is 12 residues. CDR3 sequence reads: CASGRTDQPQHF. DNA for the CDR3: TGTGCCAGCGGGAGAACAGATCAGCCCCAGCATTTT.

The chain employs TRBV21-1 and TRBJ2-7; the table's TRBD1 call for D was not verified on the DNA. TRBV21-1 is classified as a pseudogene. The CDR3 totals 14 residues. CDR3 region: CASSIRDSSYEQYF. CDR3 coding DNA: TGTGCCAGCAGCATCCGGGACAGCTCCTACGAGCAGTACTTC.

The chain links TRBV7-2 to TRBJ2-2; 9 bases are shared with TRBD1. Germline V gene data show CDR1 as SGHTA and CDR2 as FQGNSA. This CDR3 has 15 residues. The trim removed 5 bases at V and 7 bases at J, leaving 8 bases unmatched. The CDR3 loop reads CASSPGTGLSGELFF. The CDR3 DNA reads as TGTGCCAGCAGCCCAGGGACAGGGTTGAGCGGGGAGCTGTTTTTT.

The chain carries TRBV10-2 and TRBJ2-7; 8 bases fit TRBD1. Trimming cost V 2 bases and J 3 bases; bases outside gene matches: 6. In germline, CDR1 is WSHSY, CDR2 SAAADI. CDR3 size: 15 residues. DNA of the CDR3: TGCGCCAGCAGTGAGGAAGGACAGGGTCTCTACGAGCAGTACTTC. It specifies CASSEEGQGLYEQYF.

The table lists this clone with a count of one. The CDR3 loop reads CASSQAQGQPQHF. CDR3 sequence (DNA): TGTGCCAGCAGCCAAGCCCAGGGTCAGCCCCAGCATTTT. The chain combines TRBV14 with TRBJ1-5; D may be TRBD1 (5 bases). The CDR3 covers 13 residues. The germline CDR1 and CDR2 sequences are SGHDN and FVKESK. V lost 1 base, J lost 6 bases, and 7 bases lay in between.

This rearrangement joins TRBV2 to TRBJ1-6; tentatively, D is TRBD1 (6 bases). Trimming cost V 7 bases and J 8 bases, with 15 bases left between them. CDR1 and CDR2 (germline): SNHLY, FYNNEI. The CDR3 sequence is 14 residues long. The CDR3 DNA is TGTGCCAGCATCCCGGGGTACAGGGATTCACCCCTCCACTTT. Its translation: CASIPGYRDSPLHF. Complete variable domain (other parts from reference TRBV2 and TRBJ1-6): EPEVTQTPSHQVTQMGQEVILRCVPISNHLYFYWYRQILGQKVEFLVSFYNNEISEKSEIFDDQFSVERPDGSNFTLKIRSTKLEDSAMYFCASIPGYRDSPLHFGNGTRLTVT.

J is TRBJ1-1 and V is TRBV18; D is possibly TRBD1 (5 bases). The CDR3 is 13 amino acids. Germline lookup yields CDR1 KGHSH and CDR2 LQKENI. V lost 5 bases, J lost 7 bases, and 14 bases lay in between. The CDR3 loop is CASSDDSTGEAFF. The DNA for the CDR3 is TGTGCCAGCTCAGATGACAGTACTGGTGAAGCTTTCTTT.

The V gene is TRBV25-1, the J gene TRBJ2-7, with 8 positions matching TRBD1. This CDR3 region has 14 residues. Per the germline V gene, CDR1 is MGHDK and CDR2 is SYGVNS. V lost 9 bases to trimming and J lost 2 bases; unmatched junction nucleotides: 9. DNA of the CDR3: TGTGCCAGTAATTCTCAGGGGGCCACCTACGAGCAGTACTTC. Translating it yields CASNSQGATYEQYF.

The chain uses TRBV6-2 or TRBV6-3 and TRBJ2-1; TRBD2 is a possible D gene (5 bases). The CDR3 has 13 amino acids. Germline V lookup: CDR1 MNHEY, CDR2 SVGEGT. Trimming left V 5 bases short and J 8 bases short, with 13 bases between. CDR3 nucleotides: TGTGCCAGCAGTCGCCGGGGAGCCGATGAGCAGTTCTTC. It translates to CASSRRGADEQFF.

This sequence joins TRBV2 and TRBJ2-2; TRBD2 is a possible D gene (5 bases). The CDR3 has 12 amino acids. CDR1 and CDR2 (germline): SNHLY, FYNNEI. V was clipped by 8 bases and J by 6 bases, with 10 bases between them. The CDR3 sequence is CASQRRSGELFF. DNA of the CDR3: TGTGCCAGCCAAAGGAGGTCCGGGGAGCTGTTTTTT. Full variable domain (rest looked up from reference TRBV2 and TRBJ2-2): EPEVTQTPSHQVTQMGQEVILRCVPISNHLYFYWYRQILGQKVEFLVSFYNNEISEKSEIFDDQFSVERPDGSNFTLKIRSTKLEDSAMYFCASQRRSGELFFGEGSRLTVL.